These T cell receptor beta chains were read from a single sample in a study of CD8 T cells in ankylosing spondylitis. TCRdb ran MiXCR on the 5' RACE reads and lists one entry per CDR3 protein. Of about 240,000 distinct CDR3 sequences detected, around 10% appear once; the ten largest clones hold 5.5% to 8%. Input material: blood, either unsorted or a sorted T cell fraction (not recorded which). These receptors were collected from a male donor with ankylosing spondylitis or in good health (not recorded which). CDR3s include the opening cysteine and the closing phenylalanine or tryptophan. A D gene is named only where the DNA matches it firmly. Size values are once, few and many counts, or a class for expanded clones, and some rows have none.

abundance,d_gene,j_gene,v_gene,CDR3aa,CDR3nt
few,TRBD1,TRBJ2-7,TRBV6-1,CASSGQGPLYEQYF,TGTGCCAGCAGTGGACAGGGTCCTTTATACGAGCAGTACTTC
many,TRBD1,TRBJ2-7,TRBV5-1,CASSAGQVYEQYF,TGCGCCAGCAGCGCGGGACAGGTCTACGAGCAGTACTTC
few,.,TRBJ2-1,TRBV10-1,CASSIGVGDEQFF,TGCGCCAGCAGTATAGGGGTCGGGGACGAGCAGTTCTTC
many,.,TRBJ1-5,TRBV3-1,CASSATPVQPQHF,TGTGCCAGCAGCGCCACGCCCGTCCAGCCCCAGCATTTT
few,.,TRBJ2-5,TRBV7-9,CASSSSGSQETQYF,TGTGCCAGCAGCTCCTCGGGGAGCCAAGAGACCCAGTACTTC
many,TRBD1,TRBJ2-2,TRBV5-1,CASSFGVGGFKDTGELFF,TGCGCCAGCAGCTTCGGAGTAGGGGGCTTTAAGGACACCGGGGAGCTGTTTTTT
many,.,TRBJ1-1,TRBV12-3/TRBV12-4,CASMTRGLDTEAFF,TGTGCCAGCATGACGAGGGGCCTTGACACTGAAGCTTTCTTT
many,.,TRBJ2-2,TRBV3-1,CASSRGRELFF,TGTGCCAGCAGCCGGGGACGGGAGCTGTTTTTT
many,TRBD1,TRBJ1-4,TRBV10-3,CAISEGTGLANEKLFF,TGTGCCATCAGTGAAGGGACAGGCTTGGCTAATGAAAAACTGTTTTTT
.,.,TRBJ2-7,TRBV7-9,CASSLPGLEQYF,TGTGCCAGCAGCTTACCAGGGCTCGAGCAGTACTTC
many,TRBD2,TRBJ2-1,TRBV6-4,CASSGSAGGVNEQFF,TGTGCCAGCAGTGGCTCGGCGGGGGGAGTCAATGAGCAGTTCTTC
.,TRBD1,TRBJ2-1,TRBV5-5,CASSWGQTYNEQFF,TGTGCCAGCAGCTGGGGACAGACCTACAATGAGCAGTTCTTC
.,TRBD1,TRBJ1-2,TRBV20-1,CSARVTLRDRGLGNGYTF,TGCAGTGCTAGAGTTACTCTCCGGGACAGGGGGCTGGGTAATGGCTACACCTTC
few,TRBD1,TRBJ1-1,TRBV2,CASSDWDRGNTEAFF,TGTGCCAGCAGTGATTGGGACAGGGGGAACACTGAAGCTTTCTTT
many,.,TRBJ2-5,TRBV7-2,CASSLYQGSEETQYF,TGTGCCAGCAGCTTATACCAAGGTAGCGAGGAGACCCAGTACTTC
many,TRBD1,TRBJ1-1,TRBV5-1,CASSLGGQGTEAFF,TGCGCCAGCAGCTTAGGGGGCCAGGGAACTGAAGCTTTCTTT
.,.,TRBJ2-2,TRBV27,CASNRDGPANTGELFF,TGTGCCAGCAATAGGGACGGCCCCGCGAACACCGGGGAGCTGTTTTTT
many,.,TRBJ2-3,TRBV12-3/TRBV12-4,CASSFPSDTQYF,TGTGCCAGCAGTTTTCCGTCAGATACGCAGTATTTT
few,TRBD1,TRBJ2-1,TRBV7-9,CASSTHRGHEQFF,TGTGCCAGCAGCACCCACAGGGGTCATGAGCAGTTCTTC
many,.,TRBJ2-6,TRBV5-1,CASSLDGTGANVLTF,TGCGCCAGCAGCTTGGACGGGACCGGGGCCAACGTCCTGACTTTC
few,.,TRBJ1-2,TRBV28,CASSLLDSTRSRGYTF,TGTGCCAGCAGTTTACTAGACAGTACTCGCTCGCGGGGCTACACCTTC
many,TRBD1,TRBJ1-2,TRBV12-3/TRBV12-4,CASSQTETGGMSYTF,TGTGCCAGCAGTCAAACTGAGACAGGGGGGATGAGCTACACCTTC
.,.,TRBJ1-1,TRBV12-3/TRBV12-4,CASRFAQSGTKAFF,TGTGCCAGCAGATTTGCCCAGTCCGGGACAAAGGCTTTCTTT
many,.,TRBJ2-2,TRBV10-1,CASSESGRRAFSTGELFF,TGCGCCAGCAGTGAGTCCGGACGAAGGGCTTTTAGCACCGGGGAGCTGTTTTTT
many,.,TRBJ1-1,TRBV12-3/TRBV12-4,CASSSLGRGAFF,TGTGCCAGCAGTTCCCTCGGCAGGGGAGCTTTCTTT
many,TRBD2,TRBJ2-1,TRBV5-1,CASSYLTSGGISEQFF,TGCGCCAGCAGCTACCTAACTAGCGGGGGGATAAGCGAGCAGTTCTTC
few,TRBD1,TRBJ1-4,TRBV20-1,CSAREDRDEKLFF,TGCAGTGCTAGAGAAGACAGGGATGAAAAACTGTTTTTT
many,.,TRBJ2-1,TRBV5-1,CASSLYQGGPYNEQFF,TGCGCCAGCAGCTTGTATCAGGGGGGTCCCTACAATGAGCAGTTCTTC
many,.,TRBJ2-7,TRBV4-2,CASSPLEGDEQYF,TGTGCCAGCAGCCCTCTCGAGGGGGACGAGCAGTACTTC